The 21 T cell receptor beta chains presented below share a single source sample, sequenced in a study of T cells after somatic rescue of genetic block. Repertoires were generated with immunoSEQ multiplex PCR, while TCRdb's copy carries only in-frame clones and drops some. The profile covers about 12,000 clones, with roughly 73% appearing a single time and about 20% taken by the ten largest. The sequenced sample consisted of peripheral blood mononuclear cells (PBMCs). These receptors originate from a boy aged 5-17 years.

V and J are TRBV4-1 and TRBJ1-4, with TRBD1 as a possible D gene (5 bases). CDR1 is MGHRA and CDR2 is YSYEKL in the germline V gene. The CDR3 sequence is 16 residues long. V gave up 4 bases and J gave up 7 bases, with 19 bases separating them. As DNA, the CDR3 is TGCGCCAGCAGCCCCTCCGCATGGAGGGGAGCTGAAAAACTGTTTTTT. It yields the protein CASSPSAWRGAEKLFF.

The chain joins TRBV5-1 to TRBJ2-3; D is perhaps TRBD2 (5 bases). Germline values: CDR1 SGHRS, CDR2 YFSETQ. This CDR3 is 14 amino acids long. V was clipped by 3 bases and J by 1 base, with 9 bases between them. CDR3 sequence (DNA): TGCGCCAGCAGCTCCAGCGGAGGCACAGATACGCAGTATTTT. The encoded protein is CASSSSGGTDTQYF.

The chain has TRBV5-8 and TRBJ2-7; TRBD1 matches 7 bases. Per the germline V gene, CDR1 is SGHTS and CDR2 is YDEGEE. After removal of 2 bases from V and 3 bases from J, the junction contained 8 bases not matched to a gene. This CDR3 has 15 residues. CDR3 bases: TGTGCCAGCAGCTTAAACCGGGACAGTCTCTACGAGCAGTACTTC. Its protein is CASSLNRDSLYEQYF.

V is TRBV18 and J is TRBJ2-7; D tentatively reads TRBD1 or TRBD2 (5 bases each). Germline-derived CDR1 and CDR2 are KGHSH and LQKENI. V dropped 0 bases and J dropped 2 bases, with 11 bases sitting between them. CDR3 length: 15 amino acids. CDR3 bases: TGTGCCAGCTCACCACCGGCCGGGGCTCCCTACGAGCAGTACTTC. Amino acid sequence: CASSPPAGAPYEQYF.

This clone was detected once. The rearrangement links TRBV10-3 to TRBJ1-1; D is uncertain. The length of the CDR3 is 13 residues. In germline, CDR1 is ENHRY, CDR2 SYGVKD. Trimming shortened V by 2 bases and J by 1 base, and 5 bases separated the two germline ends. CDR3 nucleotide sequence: TGTGCCATCAGTGAGCTAGAGAACACTGAAGCTTTCTTT. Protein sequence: CAISELENTEAFF.

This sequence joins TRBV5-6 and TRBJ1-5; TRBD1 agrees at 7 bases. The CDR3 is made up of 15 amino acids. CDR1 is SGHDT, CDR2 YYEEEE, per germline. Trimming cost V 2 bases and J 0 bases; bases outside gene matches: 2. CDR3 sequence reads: CASSFRGASNQPQHF. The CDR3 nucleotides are TGTGCCAGCAGCTTCAGGGGGGCTAGCAATCAGCCCCAGCATTTT. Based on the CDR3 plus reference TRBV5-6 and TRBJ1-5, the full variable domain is DAGVTQSPTHLIKTRGQQVTLRCSPKSGHDTVSWYQQALGQGPQFIFQYYEEEERQRGNFPDRFSGHQFPNYSSELNVNALLLGDSALYLCASSFRGASNQPQHFGDGTRLSIL.

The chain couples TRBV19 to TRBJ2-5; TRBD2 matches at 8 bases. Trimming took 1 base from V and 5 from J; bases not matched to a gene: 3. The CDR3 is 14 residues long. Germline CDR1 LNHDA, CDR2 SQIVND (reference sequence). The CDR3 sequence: CASSIAGGIETQYF. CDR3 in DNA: TGTGCCAGTAGTATAGCGGGAGGGATTGAGACCCAGTACTTC.

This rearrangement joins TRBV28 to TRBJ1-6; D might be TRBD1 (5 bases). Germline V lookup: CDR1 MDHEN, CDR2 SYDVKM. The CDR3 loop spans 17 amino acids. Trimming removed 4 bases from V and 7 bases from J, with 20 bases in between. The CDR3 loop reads CASSSPRQGGYNSPLHF. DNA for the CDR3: TGTGCCAGCAGTTCCCCCCGGCAGGGCGGGTACAATTCACCCCTCCACTTT.

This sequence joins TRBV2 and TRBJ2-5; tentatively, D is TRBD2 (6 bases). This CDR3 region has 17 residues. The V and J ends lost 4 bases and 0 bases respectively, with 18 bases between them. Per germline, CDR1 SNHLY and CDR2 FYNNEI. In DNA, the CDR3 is TGTGCCAGCAGTGGAGGTCTGGGAGGCAAATACCAAGAGACCCAGTACTTC. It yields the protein CASSGGLGGKYQETQYF. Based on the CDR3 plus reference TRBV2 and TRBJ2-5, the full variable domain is EPEVTQTPSHQVTQMGQEVILRCVPISNHLYFYWYRQILGQKVEFLVSFYNNEISEKSEIFDDQFSVERPDGSNFTLKIRSTKLEDSAMYFCASSGGLGGKYQETQYFGPGTRLLVL.

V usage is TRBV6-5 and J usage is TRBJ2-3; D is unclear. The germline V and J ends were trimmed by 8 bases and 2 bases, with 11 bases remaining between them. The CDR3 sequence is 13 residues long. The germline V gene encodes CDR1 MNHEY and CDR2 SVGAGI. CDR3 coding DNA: TGTGCCAGCTACCGGCGAATCACAGATACGCAGTATTTT. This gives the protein CASYRRITDTQYF.

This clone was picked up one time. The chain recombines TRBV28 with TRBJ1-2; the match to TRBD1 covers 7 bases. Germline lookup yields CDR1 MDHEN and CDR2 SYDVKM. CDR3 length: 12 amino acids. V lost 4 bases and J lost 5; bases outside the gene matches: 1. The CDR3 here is CASSSGGYGYTF. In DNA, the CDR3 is TGTGCCAGCAGTTCAGGGGGATATGGCTACACCTTC.

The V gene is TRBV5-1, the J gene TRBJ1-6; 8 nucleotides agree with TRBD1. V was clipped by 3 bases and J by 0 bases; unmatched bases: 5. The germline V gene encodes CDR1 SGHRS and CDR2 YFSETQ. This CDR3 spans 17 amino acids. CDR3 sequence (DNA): TGCGCCAGCAGCTGGCAGGGGGCGGACTCCTATAATTCACCCCTCCACTTT. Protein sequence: CASSWQGADSYNSPLHF.

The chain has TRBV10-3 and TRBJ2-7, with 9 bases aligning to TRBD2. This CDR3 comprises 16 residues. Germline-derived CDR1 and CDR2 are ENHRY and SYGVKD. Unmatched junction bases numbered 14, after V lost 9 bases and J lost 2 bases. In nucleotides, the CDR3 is TGTGCCATGGGGGATAGCGGGAGAACGGGACCCTACGAGCAGTACTTC. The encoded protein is CAMGDSGRTGPYEQYF.

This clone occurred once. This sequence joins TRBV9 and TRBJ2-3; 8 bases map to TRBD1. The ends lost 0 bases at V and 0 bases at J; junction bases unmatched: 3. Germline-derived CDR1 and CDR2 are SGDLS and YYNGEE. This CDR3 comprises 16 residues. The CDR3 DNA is TGTGCCAGCAGCGTAGTCGGACAGGGAAGCACAGATACGCAGTATTTT. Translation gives CASSVVGQGSTDTQYF. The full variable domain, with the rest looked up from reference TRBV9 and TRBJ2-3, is DSGVTQTPKHLITATGQRVTLRCSPRSGDLSVYWYQQSLDQGLQFLIQYYNGEERAKGNILERFSAQQFPDLHSELNLSSLELGDSALYFCASSVVGQGSTDTQYFGPGTRLTVL.

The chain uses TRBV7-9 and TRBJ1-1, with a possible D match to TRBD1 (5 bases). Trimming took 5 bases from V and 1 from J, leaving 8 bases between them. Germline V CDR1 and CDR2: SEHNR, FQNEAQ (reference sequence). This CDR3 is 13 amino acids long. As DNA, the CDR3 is TGTGCCAGCAGCCTTACAGGGAACACTGAAGCTTTCTTT. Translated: CASSLTGNTEAFF.

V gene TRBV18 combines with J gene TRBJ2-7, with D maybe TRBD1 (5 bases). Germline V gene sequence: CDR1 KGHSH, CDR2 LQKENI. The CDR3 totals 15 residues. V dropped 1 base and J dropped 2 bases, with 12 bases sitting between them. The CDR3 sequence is CASSPRGRPTYEQYF. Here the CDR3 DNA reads TGTGCCAGCTCACCACGGGGCAGGCCTACCTACGAGCAGTACTTC.

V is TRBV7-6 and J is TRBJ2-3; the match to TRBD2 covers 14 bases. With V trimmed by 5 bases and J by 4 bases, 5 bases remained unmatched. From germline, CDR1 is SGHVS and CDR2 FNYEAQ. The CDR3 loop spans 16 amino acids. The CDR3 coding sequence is TGTGCCAGCAGCATCGGGACTAGCGGGAGAGCAGATACGCAGTATTTT. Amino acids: CASSIGTSGRADTQYF.

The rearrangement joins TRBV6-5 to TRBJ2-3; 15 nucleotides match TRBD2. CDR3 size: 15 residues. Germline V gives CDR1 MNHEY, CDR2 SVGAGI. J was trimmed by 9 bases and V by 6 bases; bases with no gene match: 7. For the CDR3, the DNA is TGTGCCAGCAGCCTAAAGGGACTAGCGGGAGGAACGCAGTATTTT. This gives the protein CASSLKGLAGGTQYF.

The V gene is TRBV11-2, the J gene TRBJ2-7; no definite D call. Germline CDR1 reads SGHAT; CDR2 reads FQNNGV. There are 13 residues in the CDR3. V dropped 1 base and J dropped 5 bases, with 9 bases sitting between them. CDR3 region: CASSLVVRDEQYF. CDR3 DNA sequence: TGTGCCAGCAGCTTAGTGGTACGGGACGAGCAGTACTTC.

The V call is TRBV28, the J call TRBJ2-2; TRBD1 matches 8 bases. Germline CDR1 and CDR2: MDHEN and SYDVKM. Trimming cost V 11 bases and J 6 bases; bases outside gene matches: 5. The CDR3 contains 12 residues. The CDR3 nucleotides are TGTGCCGGGCAGACAGGGGCCGGGGAGCTGTTTTTT. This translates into CAGQTGAGELFF.

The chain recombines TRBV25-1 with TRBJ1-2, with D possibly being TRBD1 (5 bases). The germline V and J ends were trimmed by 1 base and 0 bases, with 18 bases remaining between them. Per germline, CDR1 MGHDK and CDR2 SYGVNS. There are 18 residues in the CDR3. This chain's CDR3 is CASSEWGDPKWANYGYTF. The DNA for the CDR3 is TGTGCCAGCAGTGAATGGGGGGACCCGAAGTGGGCTAACTATGGCTACACCTTC.